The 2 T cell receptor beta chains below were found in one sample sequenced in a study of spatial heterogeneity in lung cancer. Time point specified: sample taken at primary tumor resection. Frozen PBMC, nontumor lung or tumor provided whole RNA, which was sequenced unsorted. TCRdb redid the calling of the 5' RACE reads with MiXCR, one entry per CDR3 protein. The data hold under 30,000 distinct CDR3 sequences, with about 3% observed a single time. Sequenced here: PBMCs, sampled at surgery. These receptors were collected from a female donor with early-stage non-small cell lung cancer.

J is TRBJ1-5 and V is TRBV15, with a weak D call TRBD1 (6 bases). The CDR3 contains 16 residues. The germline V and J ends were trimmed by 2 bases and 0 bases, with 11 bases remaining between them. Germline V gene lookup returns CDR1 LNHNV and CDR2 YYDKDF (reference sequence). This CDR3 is CATSRKKGDSNQPQHF. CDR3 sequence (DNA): TGTGCCACCAGCAGAAAGAAGGGGGATAGCAATCAGCCCCAGCATTTT.

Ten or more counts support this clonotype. Written as DNA, the CDR3 is TGTGCCAGCAGTTTCACGCTCCGGGACGGGTCCTACGAGCAGTACTTC. This gives the protein CASSFTLRDGSYEQYF. The chain recombines TRBV12-3 or TRBV12-4 with TRBJ2-7, with D perhaps assigned TRBD1 or TRBD2 (5 bases each). CDR3 length equals 16 residues. V was clipped by 3 bases and J by 1 base, with 16 bases between them.